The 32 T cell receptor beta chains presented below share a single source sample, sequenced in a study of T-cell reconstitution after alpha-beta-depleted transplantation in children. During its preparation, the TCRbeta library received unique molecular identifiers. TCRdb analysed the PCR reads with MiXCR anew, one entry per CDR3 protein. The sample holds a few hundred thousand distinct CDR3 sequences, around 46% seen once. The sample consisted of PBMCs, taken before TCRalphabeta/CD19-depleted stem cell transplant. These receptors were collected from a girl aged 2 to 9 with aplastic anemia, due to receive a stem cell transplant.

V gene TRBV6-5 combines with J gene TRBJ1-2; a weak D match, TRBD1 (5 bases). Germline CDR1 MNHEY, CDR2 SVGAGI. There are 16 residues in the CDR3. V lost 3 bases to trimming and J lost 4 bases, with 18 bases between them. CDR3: CASSYGSGRGRYGYTF. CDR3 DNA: TGTGCCAGCAGTTATGGATCGGGGAGGGGACGCTATGGCTACACCTTC.

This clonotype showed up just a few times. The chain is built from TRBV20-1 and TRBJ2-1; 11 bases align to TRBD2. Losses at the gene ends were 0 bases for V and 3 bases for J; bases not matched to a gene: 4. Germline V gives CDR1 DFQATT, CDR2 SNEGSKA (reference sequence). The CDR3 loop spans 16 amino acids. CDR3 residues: CSARDTSGGHYNEQFF. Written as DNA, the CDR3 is TGCAGTGCTAGAGACACTAGCGGGGGCCACTACAATGAGCAGTTCTTC.

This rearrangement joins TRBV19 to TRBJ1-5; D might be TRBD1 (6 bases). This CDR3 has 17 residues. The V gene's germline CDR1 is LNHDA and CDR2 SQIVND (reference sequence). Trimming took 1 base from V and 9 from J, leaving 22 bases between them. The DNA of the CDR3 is TGTGCCAGTAGTATAGGAGGTCCGGGGGCTCCCGTTCGGCCCCAGCATTTT. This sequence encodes CASSIGGPGAPVRPQHF.

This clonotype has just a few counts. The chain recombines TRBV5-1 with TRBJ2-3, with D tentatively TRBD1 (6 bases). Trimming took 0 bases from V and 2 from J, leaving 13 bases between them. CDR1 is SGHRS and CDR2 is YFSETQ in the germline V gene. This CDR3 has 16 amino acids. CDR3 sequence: CASSLDSRGNTDTQYF. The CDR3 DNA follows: TGCGCCAGCAGCTTGGATAGCAGGGGAAACACAGATACGCAGTATTTT.

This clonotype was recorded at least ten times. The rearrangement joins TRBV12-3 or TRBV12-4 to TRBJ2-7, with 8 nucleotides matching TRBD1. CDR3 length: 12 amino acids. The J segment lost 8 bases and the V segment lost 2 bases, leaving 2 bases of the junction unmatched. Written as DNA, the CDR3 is TGTGCCAGCAGTTTACAGGGGGCCAAGCAGTACTTC. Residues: CASSLQGAKQYF.

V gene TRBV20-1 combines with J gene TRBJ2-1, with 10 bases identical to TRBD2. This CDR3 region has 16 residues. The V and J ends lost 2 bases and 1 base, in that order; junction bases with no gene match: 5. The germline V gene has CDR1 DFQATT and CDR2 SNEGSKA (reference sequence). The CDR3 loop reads CSARIIAGGSYNEQFF. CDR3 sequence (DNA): TGCAGTGCTAGAATAATAGCGGGAGGATCCTACAATGAGCAGTTCTTC.

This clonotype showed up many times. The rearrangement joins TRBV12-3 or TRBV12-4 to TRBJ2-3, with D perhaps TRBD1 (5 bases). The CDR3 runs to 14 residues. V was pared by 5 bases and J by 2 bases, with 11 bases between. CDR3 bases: TGTGCCAGCAGTCGTCGCAGGGCCACAGATACGCAGTATTTT. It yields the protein CASSRRRATDTQYF.

This CDR3 is CASSPEGGELFF. In nucleotides, the CDR3 is TGTGCCAGCAGCCCAGAGGGCGGGGAGCTGTTTTTT. The J gene is TRBJ2-2, the V gene TRBV5-5; maybe TRBD2 (5 bases). CDR1 and CDR2 (germline): SGHKS, YYEKEE (reference sequence). Trimming took off 4 bases at V and 7 bases at J, with 8 bases between the two ends. This CDR3 region has 12 residues. Together with reference TRBV5-5 and TRBJ2-2, the CDR3 gives the full variable domain: DAGVTQSPTHLIKTRGQQVTLRCSPISGHKSVSWYQQVLGQGPQFIFQYYEKEERGRGNFPDRFSARQFPNYSSELNVNALLLGDSALYLCASSPEGGELFFGEGSRLTVL.

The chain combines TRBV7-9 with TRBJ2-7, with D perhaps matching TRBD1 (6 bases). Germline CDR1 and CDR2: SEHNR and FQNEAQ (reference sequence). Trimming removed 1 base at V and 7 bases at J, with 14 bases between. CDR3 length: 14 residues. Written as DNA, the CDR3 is TGTGCCAGCAGCTTAGGAGGAGCCCAGGGGGAGCAGTACTTC. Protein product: CASSLGGAQGEQYF.

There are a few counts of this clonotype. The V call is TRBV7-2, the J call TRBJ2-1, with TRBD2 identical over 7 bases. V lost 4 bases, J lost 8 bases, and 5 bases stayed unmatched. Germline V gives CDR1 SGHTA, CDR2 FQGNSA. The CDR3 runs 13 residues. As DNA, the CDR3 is TGTGCCAGCAGCTGGGGGGAGGGAGATGAGCAGTTCTTC. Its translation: CASSWGEGDEQFF. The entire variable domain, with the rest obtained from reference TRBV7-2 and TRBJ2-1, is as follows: GAGVSQSPSNKVTEKGKDVELRCDPISGHTALYWYRQSLGQGLEFLIYFQGNSAPDKSGLPSDRFSAERTGGSVSTLTIQRTQQEDSAVYLCASSWGEGDEQFFGPGTRLTVL.

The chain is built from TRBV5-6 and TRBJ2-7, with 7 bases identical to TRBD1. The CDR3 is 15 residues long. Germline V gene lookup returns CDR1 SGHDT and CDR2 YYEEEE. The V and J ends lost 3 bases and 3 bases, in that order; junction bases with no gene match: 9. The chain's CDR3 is CASSSTGQGFYEQYF. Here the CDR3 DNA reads TGTGCCAGCAGCTCGACAGGGCAAGGTTTCTACGAGCAGTACTTC.

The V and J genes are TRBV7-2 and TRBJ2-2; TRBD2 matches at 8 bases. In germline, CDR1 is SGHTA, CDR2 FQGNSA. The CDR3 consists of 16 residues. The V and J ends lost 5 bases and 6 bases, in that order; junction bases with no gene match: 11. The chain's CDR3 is CASSPQAGGVAGELFF. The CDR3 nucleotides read TGTGCCAGCAGCCCCCAGGCGGGAGGCGTGGCCGGGGAGCTGTTTTTT.

This CDR3 is CASSFRDRAKYEQYF. CDR3 DNA: TGCGCCAGCAGCTTCCGGGACAGGGCAAAGTACGAGCAGTACTTC. The J gene is TRBJ2-7, the V gene TRBV5-1; 9 positions match TRBD1. J gave up 4 bases and V 2 bases, and 7 bases lay outside the gene matches. The germline gives CDR1 SGHRS, CDR2 YFSETQ. The CDR3 runs 15 residues.

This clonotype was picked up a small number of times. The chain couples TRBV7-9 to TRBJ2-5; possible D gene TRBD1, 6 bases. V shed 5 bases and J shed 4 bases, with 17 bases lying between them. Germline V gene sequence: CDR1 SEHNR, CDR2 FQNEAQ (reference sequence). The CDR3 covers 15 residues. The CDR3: CASSPRQDAPETQYF. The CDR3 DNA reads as TGTGCCAGCAGCCCTCGACAGGATGCCCCAGAGACCCAGTACTTC.

The CDR3 coding sequence is TGCGCCAGCAGCTTGGCGGGGAGGCGTTACACAGATACGCAGTATTTT. It codes for CASSLAGRRYTDTQYF. The chain is built from TRBV5-1 and TRBJ2-3; perhaps TRBD2 as D (6 bases). With 0 bases removed from V and 2 bases from J, the gap between germline ends came to 13 bases. Germline V gene sequence: CDR1 SGHRS, CDR2 YFSETQ. The CDR3 runs 16 residues.

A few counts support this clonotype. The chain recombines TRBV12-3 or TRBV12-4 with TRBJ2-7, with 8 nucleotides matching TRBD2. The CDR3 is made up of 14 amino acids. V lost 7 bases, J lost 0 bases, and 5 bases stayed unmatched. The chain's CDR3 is CASTSSGGSYEQYF. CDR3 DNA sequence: TGTGCCAGCACCTCCAGCGGGGGCTCCTACGAGCAGTACTTC.

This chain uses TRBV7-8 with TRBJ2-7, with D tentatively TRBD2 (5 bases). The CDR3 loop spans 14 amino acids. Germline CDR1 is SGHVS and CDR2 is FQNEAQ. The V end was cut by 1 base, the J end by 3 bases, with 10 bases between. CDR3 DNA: TGTGCCAGCAGCTTAGACCCTGCGGGCTACGAGCAGTACTTC. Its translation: CASSLDPAGYEQYF.

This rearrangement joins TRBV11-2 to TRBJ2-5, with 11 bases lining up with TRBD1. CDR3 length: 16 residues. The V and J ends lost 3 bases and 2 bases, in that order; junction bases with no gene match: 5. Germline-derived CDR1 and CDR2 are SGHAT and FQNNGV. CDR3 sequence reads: CASSFGQGATQETQYF. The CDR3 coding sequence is TGTGCCAGCAGCTTTGGACAGGGGGCCACACAAGAGACCCAGTACTTC.

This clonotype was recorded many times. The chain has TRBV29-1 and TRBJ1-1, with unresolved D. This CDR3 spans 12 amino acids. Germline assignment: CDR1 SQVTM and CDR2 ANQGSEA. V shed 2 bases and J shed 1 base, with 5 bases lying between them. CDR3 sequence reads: CSVERQNTEAFF. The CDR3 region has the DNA TGCAGCGTTGAAAGGCAGAACACTGAAGCTTTCTTT.

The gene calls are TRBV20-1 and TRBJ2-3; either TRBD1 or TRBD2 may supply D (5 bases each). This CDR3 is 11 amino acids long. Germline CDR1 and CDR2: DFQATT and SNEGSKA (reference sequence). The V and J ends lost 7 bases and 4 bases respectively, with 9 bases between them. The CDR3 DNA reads TGCAGTGTGGGGGACCCAGATACGCAGTATTTT. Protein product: CSVGDPDTQYF.

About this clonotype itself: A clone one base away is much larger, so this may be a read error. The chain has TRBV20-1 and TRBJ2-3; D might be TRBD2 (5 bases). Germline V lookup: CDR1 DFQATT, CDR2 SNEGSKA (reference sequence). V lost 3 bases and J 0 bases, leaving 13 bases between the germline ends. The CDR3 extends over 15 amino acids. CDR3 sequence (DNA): TGCAGTGCTAGCGACCCGGGATCGAGCACAGATACGCAGTATTTT. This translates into CSASDPGSSTDTQYF.

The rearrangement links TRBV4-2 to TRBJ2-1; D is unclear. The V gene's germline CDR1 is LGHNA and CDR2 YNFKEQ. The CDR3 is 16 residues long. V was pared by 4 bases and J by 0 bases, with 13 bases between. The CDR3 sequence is CASSPKPPDSYNEQFF. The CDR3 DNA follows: TGTGCCAGCAGCCCCAAGCCCCCCGACTCCTACAATGAGCAGTTCTTC.

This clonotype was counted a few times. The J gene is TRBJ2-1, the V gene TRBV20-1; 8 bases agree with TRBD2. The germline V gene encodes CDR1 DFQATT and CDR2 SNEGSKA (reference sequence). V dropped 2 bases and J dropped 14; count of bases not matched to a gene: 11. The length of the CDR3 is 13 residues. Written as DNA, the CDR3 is TGCAGTGCTAGACCGGGGGGTTCCGGGAGGGAGTTCTTC. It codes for CSARPGGSGREFF.

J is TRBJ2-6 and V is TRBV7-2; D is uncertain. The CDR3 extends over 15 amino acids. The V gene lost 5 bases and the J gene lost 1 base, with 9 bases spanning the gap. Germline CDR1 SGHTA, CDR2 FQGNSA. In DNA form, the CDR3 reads TGTGCCAGCAGCCTAAATCCGTCTGGGGCCAACGTCCTGACTTTC. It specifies CASSLNPSGANVLTF.

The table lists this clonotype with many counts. The CDR3, as DNA: TGTGCCAGCTGGGGACGGGCCTACGAGCAGTACTTC. The encoded protein is CASWGRAYEQYF. The chain recombines TRBV7-9 with TRBJ2-7, with D perhaps matching TRBD1 or TRBD2 (5 bases each). The CDR3 loop spans 12 amino acids. Germline-derived CDR1 and CDR2 are SEHNR and FQNEAQ (reference sequence). The V end lost 8 bases, the J end lost 2 bases, and 10 bases lay between the germline ends.

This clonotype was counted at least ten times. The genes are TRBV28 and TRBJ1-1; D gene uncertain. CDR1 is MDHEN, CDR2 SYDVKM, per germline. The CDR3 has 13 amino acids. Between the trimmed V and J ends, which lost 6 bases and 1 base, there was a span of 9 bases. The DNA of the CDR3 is TGTGCCAGCAGCCGAGGAGGGAACACTGAAGCTTTCTTT. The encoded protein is CASSRGGNTEAFF.

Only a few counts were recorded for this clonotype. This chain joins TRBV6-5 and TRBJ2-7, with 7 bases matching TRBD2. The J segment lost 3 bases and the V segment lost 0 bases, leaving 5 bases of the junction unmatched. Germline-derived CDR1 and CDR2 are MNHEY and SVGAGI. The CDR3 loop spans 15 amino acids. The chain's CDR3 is CASSYSERGIYEQYF. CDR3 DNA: TGTGCCAGCAGTTACTCGGAGCGGGGAATCTACGAGCAGTACTTC.

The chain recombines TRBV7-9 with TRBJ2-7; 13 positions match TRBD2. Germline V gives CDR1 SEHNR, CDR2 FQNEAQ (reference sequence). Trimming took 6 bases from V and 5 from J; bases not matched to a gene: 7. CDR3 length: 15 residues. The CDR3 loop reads CASRQTSGGSHEQYF. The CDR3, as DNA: TGTGCCAGCAGGCAGACTAGCGGGGGGTCCCACGAGCAGTACTTC.

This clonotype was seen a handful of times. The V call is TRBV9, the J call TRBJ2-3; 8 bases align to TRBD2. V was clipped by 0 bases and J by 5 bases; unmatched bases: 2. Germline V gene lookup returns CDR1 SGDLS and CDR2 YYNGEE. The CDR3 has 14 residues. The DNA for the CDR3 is TGTGCCAGCAGCGTAGCCGCGGGAGGAGATACGCAGTATTTT. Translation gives CASSVAAGGDTQYF.

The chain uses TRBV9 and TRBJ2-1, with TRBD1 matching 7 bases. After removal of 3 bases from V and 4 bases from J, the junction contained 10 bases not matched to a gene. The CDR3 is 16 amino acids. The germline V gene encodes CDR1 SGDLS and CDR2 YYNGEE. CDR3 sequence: CASSASGGSLYNEQFF. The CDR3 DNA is TGTGCCAGCAGCGCCTCAGGGGGAAGTTTATACAATGAGCAGTTCTTC.

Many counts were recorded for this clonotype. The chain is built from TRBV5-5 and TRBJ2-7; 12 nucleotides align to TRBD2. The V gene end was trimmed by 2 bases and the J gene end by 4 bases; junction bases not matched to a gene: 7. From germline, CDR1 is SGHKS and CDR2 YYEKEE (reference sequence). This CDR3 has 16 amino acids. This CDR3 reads CASSFSTSGSSYEQYF. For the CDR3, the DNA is TGTGCCAGCAGCTTTTCGACTAGCGGGAGTTCATACGAGCAGTACTTC.

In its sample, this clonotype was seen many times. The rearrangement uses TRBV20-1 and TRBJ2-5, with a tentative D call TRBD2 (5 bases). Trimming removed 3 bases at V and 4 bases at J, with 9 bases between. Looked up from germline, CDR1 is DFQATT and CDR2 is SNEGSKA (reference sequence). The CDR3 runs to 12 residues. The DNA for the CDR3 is TGCAGTGCTAGCACACTAGGAGAGACCCAGTACTTC. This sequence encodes CSASTLGETQYF.